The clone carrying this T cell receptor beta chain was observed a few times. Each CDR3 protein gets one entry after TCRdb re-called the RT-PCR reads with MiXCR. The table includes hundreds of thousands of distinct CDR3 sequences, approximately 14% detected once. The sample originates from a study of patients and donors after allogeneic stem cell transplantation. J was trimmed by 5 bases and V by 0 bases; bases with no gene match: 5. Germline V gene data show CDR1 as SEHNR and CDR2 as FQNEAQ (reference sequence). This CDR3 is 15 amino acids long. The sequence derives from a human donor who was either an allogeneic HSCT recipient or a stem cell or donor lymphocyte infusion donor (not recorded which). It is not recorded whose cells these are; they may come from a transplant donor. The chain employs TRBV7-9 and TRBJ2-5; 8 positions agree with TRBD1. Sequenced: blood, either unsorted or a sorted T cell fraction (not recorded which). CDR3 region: CASSLAAGGVETQYF. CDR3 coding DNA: TGTGCCAGCAGCTTAGCGGCAGGGGGCGTGGAGACCCAGTACTTC.